The rows below give T cell receptor beta chains drawn from one sample of a study of T-cell memory formation after mild COVID-19. A single record per CDR3 protein comes from TCRdb applying MiXCR to the 5' RACE reads. The sample lists hundreds of thousands of distinct CDR3 sequences; less than 9.5% were seen once. The sample was PBMCs or a T cell subset sorted from them (not recorded which). The receptors were gathered from a man in his late teens or twenties who had mild COVID-19 (a few samples of this study predate the infection). Cell type and time point are not known. Both conserved end residues are part of each CDR3. Each record gives: D gene, CDR3 length, clone size, J gene, V gene, CDR3 protein, CDR3 DNA. The D gene is left open where the match is weak. Clone size is stated in some rows and not others, as once, few, many or a class when expanded.

D: -
length: 13
size: many
J: TRBJ2-5
V: TRBV7-7
CDR3: CASSLAGAETQYF
DNA: TGTGCCAGCAGCTTAGCAGGGGCAGAGACCCAGTACTTC

D: -
length: 14
size: -
J: TRBJ2-3
V: TRBV5-6
CDR3: CASSHSGLTDTQYF
DNA: TGTGCCAGCAGCCACAGCGGGCTCACAGATACGCAGTATTTT

D: -
length: 14
size: -
J: TRBJ2-3
V: TRBV7-3
CDR3: CASSRPGTTDTQYF
DNA: TGTGCCAGCAGCCGACCGGGGACCACAGATACGCAGTATTTT

D: -
length: 13
size: few
J: TRBJ2-2
V: TRBV7-2
CDR3: CASSVGGHGELFF
DNA: TGTGCCAGCAGCGTGGGAGGCCACGGGGAGCTGTTTTTT

D: -
length: 14
size: few
J: TRBJ2-1
V: TRBV29-1
CDR3: CSVATVGSYNEQFF
DNA: TGCAGCGTTGCTACAGTGGGCTCCTACAATGAGCAGTTCTTC

D: -
length: 14
size: -
J: TRBJ1-2
V: TRBV28
CDR3: CASSRLGGVYGYTF
DNA: TGTGCCAGCAGTCGCCTCGGGGGTGTCTATGGCTACACCTTC

D: -
length: 12
size: many
J: TRBJ1-2
V: TRBV2
CDR3: CASSIGGEGYTF
DNA: TGTGCCAGCAGTATAGGAGGGGAAGGCTACACCTTC

D: TRBD2
length: 15
size: -
J: TRBJ2-2
V: TRBV4-3
CDR3: CASSQDRGGTGELFF
DNA: TGCGCCAGCAGCCAAGATCGGGGGGGCACCGGGGAGCTGTTTTTT

D: -
length: 18
size: -
J: TRBJ2-6
V: TRBV4-2
CDR3: CASSQDYGGQSGANVLTF
DNA: TGTGCCAGCAGCCAAGATTACGGGGGGCAGTCTGGGGCCAACGTCCTGACTTTC

D: TRBD2
length: 15
size: few
J: TRBJ2-3
V: TRBV7-2
CDR3: CASSFKRGGTDTQYF
DNA: TGTGCCAGCAGCTTTAAGCGGGGGGGCACAGATACGCAGTATTTT

D: -
length: 16
size: few
J: TRBJ2-3
V: TRBV5-1
CDR3: CASSFGAAVITDTQYF
DNA: TGCGCCAGCAGCTTTGGGGCAGCGGTCATCACAGATACGCAGTATTTT

D: -
length: 14
size: -
J: TRBJ2-1
V: TRBV7-9
CDR3: CASSLGAFTDEQFF
DNA: TGTGCCAGCAGCTTAGGTGCATTCACCGATGAGCAGTTCTTC

D: -
length: 14
size: few
J: TRBJ2-6
V: TRBV28
CDR3: CASLPGSGANVLTF
DNA: TGTGCCAGCCTACCAGGGTCTGGGGCCAACGTCCTGACTTTC

D: TRBD1
length: 18
size: few
J: TRBJ2-1
V: TRBV9
CDR3: CASSVGPGRTGILNEQFF
DNA: TGTGCCAGCAGCGTGGGTCCTGGGAGGACAGGGATACTCAATGAGCAGTTCTTC

D: -
length: 15
size: many
J: TRBJ1-1
V: TRBV7-9
CDR3: CASSLALGRSPEAFF
DNA: TGTGCCAGCAGCTTAGCCCTTGGTCGCTCCCCTGAAGCTTTCTTT

D: TRBD1
length: 12
size: few
J: TRBJ1-1
V: TRBV7-9
CDR3: CASRDRGLRAFF
DNA: TGTGCCAGCAGGGATAGGGGGCTGAGGGCTTTCTTT

D: -
length: 12
size: many
J: TRBJ2-7
V: TRBV7-9
CDR3: CASSLSTTEQYF
DNA: TGTGCCAGCAGCTTATCGACTACCGAGCAGTACTTC

D: -
length: 13
size: -
J: TRBJ2-2
V: TRBV5-5
CDR3: CASSHRAGGELFF
DNA: TGTGCCAGCAGCCACAGGGCTGGCGGGGAGCTGTTTTTT

D: -
length: 16
size: few
J: TRBJ2-1
V: TRBV7-2
CDR3: CASSLEWGTTYNEQFF
DNA: TGTGCCAGCAGCTTAGAGTGGGGGACAACGTACAATGAGCAGTTCTTC

D: -
length: 14
size: few
J: TRBJ1-4
V: TRBV28
CDR3: CASSLQGGYEKLFF
DNA: TGTGCCAGCAGTTTACAGGGAGGGTACGAAAAACTGTTTTTT

D: TRBD1
length: 13
size: -
J: TRBJ1-5
V: TRBV6-6
CDR3: CASSDRGHQPQHF
DNA: TGTGCCAGCAGTGACAGGGGGCATCAGCCCCAGCATTTT

D: -
length: 16
size: few
J: TRBJ1-1
V: TRBV3-1
CDR3: CASSQSYQGWNTEAFF
DNA: TGTGCCAGCAGCCAATCATACCAGGGATGGAACACTGAAGCTTTCTTT

D: TRBD1
length: 17
size: few
J: TRBJ1-6
V: TRBV7-2
CDR3: CASSVAGTGTGNSPLHF
DNA: TGTGCCAGCAGCGTGGCCGGGACAGGGACGGGTAATTCACCCCTCCACTTT

D: -
length: 14
size: many
J: TRBJ2-4
V: TRBV15
CDR3: CATSRDNGGNIQYF
DNA: TGTGCCACCAGCAGAGATAATGGGGGGAACATTCAGTACTTC

D: TRBD1
length: 14
size: few
J: TRBJ1-4
V: TRBV5-1
CDR3: CASSLGQGGEKLFF
DNA: TGCGCCAGCAGCTTGGGACAGGGCGGCGAAAAACTGTTTTTT

D: -
length: 14
size: -
J: TRBJ2-4
V: TRBV10-3
CDR3: CASSLRGSKNIQYF
DNA: TGTGCCTCCTCCTTGAGGGGATCCAAAAACATTCAGTACTTC